A selection of T cell receptor beta chains follows, all from one sample in a study of blood T cell repertoires in COVID-19. TCRdb's table, derived via immunoSEQ multiplex PCR, lists solely in-frame clones and lacks some. The sample records 83,000 or so clones, roughly three quarters being singletons. Sequencing used peripheral blood. These receptors originate from a woman of 80 years or more with acute or convalescent COVID-19. Both conserved end residues are part of each CDR3. Fields, in order: J gene, V gene, clone size, CDR3 length, D gene, CDR3 protein, CDR3 DNA. A D gene is named only where the DNA matches it firmly. Clone size is stated in some rows and not others, as once, few, many or a class when expanded.

TRBJ1-2,TRBV6-1,-,15,TRBD1,CASSEGQLTNYGYTF,TGTGCCAGCAGTGAGGGACAGCTAACTAACTATGGCTACACCTTC
TRBJ1-3,TRBV6-5,-,14,TRBD1,CASIRDRTLDTIYF,TGTGCCAGCATCCGGGACAGGACACTAGACACCATATATTTT
TRBJ2-3,TRBV7-2,-,15,TRBD1,CASSFPTGILDTQYF,TGTGCCAGCAGCTTCCCGACAGGGATACTAGATACGCAGTATTTT
TRBJ2-5,TRBV5-1,-,15,TRBD1,CASSLGQGGQETQYF,TGCGCCAGCAGCTTGGGACAGGGTGGACAAGAGACCCAGTACTTC
TRBJ2-2,TRBV6-6,-,15,-,CASSYSLTYTGELFF,TGTGCCAGCAGTTACTCGCTCACATACACCGGGGAGCTGTTTTTT
TRBJ2-4,TRBV6-2/TRBV6-3,-,14,TRBD2,CASSLFSGADIQYF,TGTGCCAGCAGTTTATTTAGCGGGGCTGACATTCAGTACTTC
TRBJ2-1,TRBV5-3,-,16,TRBD2,CARSSPGRAGVDEQFF,TGTGCCAGAAGCTCCCCCGGGAGGGCGGGAGTTGATGAGCAGTTCTTC
TRBJ1-5,TRBV15,-,17,-,CATSRVNVVVSNQPQHF,TGTGCCACCAGCAGAGTCAACGTTGTAGTGAGCAATCAGCCCCAGCATTTT
TRBJ1-1,TRBV21-1,-,15,-,CASSKRTGMNTEAFF,TGTGCCAGCAGCAAAAGGACAGGTATGAACACTGAAGCTTTCTTT
TRBJ2-1,TRBV5-5,-,13,TRBD1,CAIPSGGSTGQFF,TGTGCCATCCCATCAGGGGGTTCCACGGGGCAGTTCTTC
TRBJ2-1,TRBV7-2,-,18,TRBD2,CASSLVASGRSSYNEQFF,TGTGCCAGCAGCTTAGTCGCTAGCGGGAGGAGCTCCTACAATGAGCAGTTCTTC
TRBJ2-5,TRBV9,-,14,TRBD2,CASSPSGGEETQYF,TGTGCCAGCAGCCCTAGCGGGGGGGAGGAGACCCAGTACTTC
TRBJ2-7,TRBV27,-,13,-,CASSFNKIYEQYF,TGTGCCAGCAGTTTCAACAAAATCTACGAGCAGTACTTC
TRBJ2-3,TRBV5-1,-,15,-,CASSLMAGFTDTQYF,TGCGCCAGCAGCTTGATGGCGGGGTTCACAGATACGCAGTATTTT
TRBJ1-3,TRBV7-9,-,13,-,CASSPLSGNTIYF,TGTGCCAGCAGCCCCCTATCTGGAAACACCATATATTTT
TRBJ2-1,TRBV7-3,-,14,TRBD2,CASIQTSVTDEQFF,TGTGCCAGCATCCAGACTAGCGTCACGGATGAGCAGTTCTTC
TRBJ1-2,TRBV5-4,few,14,-,CASTRGTLPYGYTF,TGTGCCAGCACCCGGGGGACCTTACCTTATGGCTACACCTTC
TRBJ2-7,TRBV4-3,-,15,-,CASSQGYEATYEQYF,TGCGCCAGCAGCCAAGGGTATGAAGCCACCTACGAGCAGTACTTC
TRBJ2-5,TRBV7-2,-,15,-,CASSSYRAAQETQYF,TGTGCCAGCAGCAGCTACAGGGCGGCCCAAGAGACCCAGTACTTC
TRBJ2-7,TRBV28,once,15,TRBD2,CASSLTLAGAYEQYF,TGTGCCAGCAGCTTAACTCTAGCGGGGGCCTACGAGCAGTACTTC
TRBJ2-7,TRBV7-4,-,15,-,CASSAGHLSSYEQYF,TGTGCCAGCAGCGCCGGACACTTGAGCTCCTACGAGCAGTACTTC
TRBJ1-3,TRBV3-1/TRBV3-2,-,15,-,CASSQEPRVGNTIYF,TGTGCCAGCAGCCAAGAACCCAGGGTTGGAAACACCATATATTTT
TRBJ2-1,TRBV5-7,-,16,-,CASSFNSSSSYNEQFF,TGTGCCAGCAGCTTCAACTCGTCGAGCTCCTACAATGAGCAGTTCTTC
TRBJ2-5,TRBV4-2,-,15,-,CASSQEGNRVETQYF,TGTGCCAGCAGCCAAGAGGGTAACAGGGTCGAGACCCAGTACTTC
TRBJ2-3,TRBV2,-,13,-,CASRLGVTDTQYF,TGTGCCAGCCGGCTCGGGGTCACAGATACGCAGTATTTT
TRBJ2-1,TRBV12-5,-,16,-,CASGLVFGRGYNEQFF,TGTGCTAGTGGTTTGGTATTCGGGAGAGGATACAATGAGCAGTTCTTC
TRBJ2-3,TRBV12-3/TRBV12-4,-,13,-,CASSPAREDTQYF,TGTGCCAGCAGCCCAGCTCGGGAAGATACGCAGTATTTT
TRBJ2-7,TRBV21-1,-,14,-,CASSRGGPPYEQYF,TGTGCCAGCAGCCGGGGGGGCCCTCCCTACGAGCAGTACTTC
TRBJ2-3,TRBV19,-,13,-,CASSLILADTQYF,TGTGCCAGTAGTCTCATACTAGCAGATACGCAGTATTTT
TRBJ2-7,TRBV5-6,-,14,-,CASSSSGLHYEQYF,TGTGCCAGCAGCTCCTCCGGACTGCACTACGAGCAGTACTTC
TRBJ2-4,TRBV4-3,-,12,TRBD1,CASSQTGDIQYF,TGCGCCAGCAGCCAGACAGGGGACATTCAGTACTTC
TRBJ2-7,TRBV7-2,-,14,-,CASSPHALVWEQYF,TGTGCCAGCAGCCCCCACGCACTAGTGTGGGAGCAGTACTTC
TRBJ1-1,TRBV6-2/TRBV6-3,-,14,-,CASSSILQDTEAFF,TGTGCCAGCAGTTCCATCCTACAGGACACTGAAGCTTTCTTT
TRBJ2-7,TRBV20-1,-,11,-,CSARAAEVEYF,TGCAGTGCTAGGGCGGCCGAGGTGGAGTACTTC
TRBJ1-1,TRBV6-2/TRBV6-3,-,11,TRBD1,CASSQGAEAFF,TGTGCCAGCAGTCAGGGGGCAGAAGCTTTCTTT
TRBJ2-7,TRBV4-2,-,15,TRBD1,CASSQTGTGIYEQYF,TGTGCCAGCAGCCAAACCGGGACAGGGATCTACGAGCAGTACTTC
TRBJ1-1,TRBV18,-,15,-,CASSLSLLMNTEAFF,TGTGCCAGCTCACTCAGCCTACTAATGAACACTGAAGCTTTCTTT
TRBJ2-1,TRBV4-3,-,15,-,CASSQEGARYNEQFF,TGCGCCAGCAGCCAAGAGGGTGCCAGGTACAATGAGCAGTTCTTC
TRBJ1-2,TRBV4-2,-,13,TRBD1,CASSRGQGTGYTF,TGTGCCAGCAGCCGGGGACAGGGGACCGGCTACACCTTC
TRBJ1-5,TRBV5-5,few,18,-,CASSLEPRGRGGNQPQHF,TGTGCCAGCAGCTTGGAACCTCGGGGCAGGGGTGGCAATCAGCCCCAGCATTTT
TRBJ1-1,TRBV5-6,-,16,-,CASSLAWGGGGTEAFF,TGTGCCAGCAGCTTGGCCTGGGGAGGGGGAGGCACTGAAGCTTTCTTT
TRBJ2-1,TRBV6-2/TRBV6-3,few,19,TRBD2,CASSPGLAGGVGSYNEQFF,TGTGCCAGCAGTCCCGGACTAGCGGGGGGCGTGGGGTCCTACAATGAGCAGTTCTTC
TRBJ1-1,TRBV7-9,-,16,TRBD1,CASSSWGMTGEAEAFF,TGTGCCAGCAGCTCATGGGGGATGACAGGGGAGGCTGAAGCTTTCTTT
TRBJ2-7,TRBV27,many,13,-,CASGRTRTYEQYF,TGTGCCAGCGGGAGGACACGGACCTACGAGCAGTACTTC
TRBJ1-6,TRBV7-2,-,15,TRBD1,CASSVWGTENSPLHF,TGTGCCAGCAGCGTATGGGGGACAGAGAATTCACCCCTCCACTTT
TRBJ2-1,TRBV19,-,13,TRBD2,CASRRRGDNEQFF,TGTGCCAGTAGAAGGCGGGGGGACAATGAGCAGTTCTTC
TRBJ2-5,TRBV9,-,15,TRBD1,CASSVETGRGETQYF,TGTGCCAGCAGCGTAGAGACAGGGCGAGGAGAGACCCAGTACTTC
TRBJ1-1,TRBV29-1,-,13,-,CSVDRARNTEAFF,TGCAGCGTTGACAGGGCCCGGAACACTGAAGCTTTCTTT
TRBJ1-2,TRBV5-4,-,13,TRBD1,CASSSGQGGGYTF,TGTGCCAGCAGTTCGGGACAGGGAGGAGGCTACACCTTC
TRBJ1-5,TRBV27,-,15,TRBD1,CASRGEGQGNQPQHF,TGTGCCAGCAGAGGGGAGGGACAGGGGAATCAGCCCCAGCATTTT